A selection of T cell receptor beta chains follows, all from one sample in a study of blood T cell repertoires in COVID-19. The protocol was immunoSEQ multiplex PCR, while the TCRdb copy is restricted to in-frame clones and leaves out a portion. Among about 83,000 clones listed, roughly nine tenths were seen once. Sequencing used peripheral blood. The receptor source for this set is a woman over 75 with active or convalescent COVID-19. Each CDR3 is given with its conserved first and last residue. Each record gives: V gene, D gene, CDR3 length, clone size, J gene, CDR3 DNA, CDR3 protein. A D gene is named only where the DNA matches it firmly. Rows give clone size only sometimes, using once, few, many, or a class for an expanded clone.

v_call: TRBV18; d_call: TRBD2; cdr3_length: 15; clone_size: NA; j_call: TRBJ2-7; cdr3_nt: TGTGCCAGCTCACCACGGAGCGGGGGGCTCTACGAGCAGTACTTC; cdr3_aa: CASSPRSGGLYEQYF
v_call: TRBV29-1; d_call: NA; cdr3_length: 11; clone_size: NA; j_call: TRBJ1-2; cdr3_nt: TGCAGCGTTGGACATTTCTATGGCTACACCTTC; cdr3_aa: CSVGHFYGYTF
v_call: TRBV7-7; d_call: NA; cdr3_length: 13; clone_size: NA; j_call: TRBJ2-7; cdr3_nt: TGTGCCAGCAGCTTGACAATTTCCTACGAGCAGTACTTC; cdr3_aa: CASSLTISYEQYF
v_call: TRBV25-1; d_call: TRBD1; cdr3_length: 17; clone_size: once; j_call: TRBJ1-4; cdr3_nt: TGTGCCAGCAGCCCACCGACAGGGGTTGCAACTAATGAAAAACTGTTTTTT; cdr3_aa: CASSPPTGVATNEKLFF
v_call: TRBV10-3; d_call: NA; cdr3_length: 14; clone_size: few; j_call: TRBJ1-4; cdr3_nt: TGTGCCATATCTCCAGGGTCTCCTAATGAAAAACTGTTTTTT; cdr3_aa: CAISPGSPNEKLFF
v_call: TRBV10-3; d_call: TRBD1; cdr3_length: 17; clone_size: few; j_call: TRBJ2-7; cdr3_nt: TGTGCCATCAGTGACCCAGGGGGCTTCTCAAGCTCCTACGAGCAGTACTTC; cdr3_aa: CAISDPGGFSSSYEQYF
v_call: TRBV7-8; d_call: NA; cdr3_length: 16; clone_size: few; j_call: TRBJ2-7; cdr3_nt: TGTGCCAGCACCCTCCCGCCCCAGGGGCGATCCTACGAGCAGTACTTC; cdr3_aa: CASTLPPQGRSYEQYF
v_call: TRBV6-1; d_call: TRBD2; cdr3_length: 18; clone_size: NA; j_call: TRBJ2-4; cdr3_nt: TGTGCCAGCAGTGAAGGAGCGGGGGCATTCCTAGCCAAAAACATTCAGTACTTC; cdr3_aa: CASSEGAGAFLAKNIQYF
v_call: TRBV18; d_call: TRBD1; cdr3_length: 14; clone_size: NA; j_call: TRBJ1-1; cdr3_nt: TGTGCCAGCTCACCTTCGGACAGGGAACCTAAGGCTTTCTTT; cdr3_aa: CASSPSDREPKAFF
v_call: TRBV27; d_call: NA; cdr3_length: 12; clone_size: NA; j_call: TRBJ1-2; cdr3_nt: TGTGCCAGCCGATGGCAGTTTGGTGGCTACACCTTC; cdr3_aa: CASRWQFGGYTF
v_call: TRBV19; d_call: NA; cdr3_length: 15; clone_size: NA; j_call: TRBJ1-6; cdr3_nt: TGTGCCAGTAGTATCCTGGGACAAACTAATTCACCCCTCCACTTT; cdr3_aa: CASSILGQTNSPLHF
v_call: TRBV7-2; d_call: NA; cdr3_length: 14; clone_size: NA; j_call: TRBJ1-6; cdr3_nt: TGTGCCAGCAGCTTAGACTTTCTAGGTTCACCCCTCCACTTT; cdr3_aa: CASSLDFLGSPLHF
v_call: TRBV9; d_call: NA; cdr3_length: 14; clone_size: NA; j_call: TRBJ2-7; cdr3_nt: TGTGCCAGCAGCGAGAGGGCTTTCAGCTATGAGCAGTACTTC; cdr3_aa: CASSERAFSYEQYF
v_call: TRBV7-6; d_call: NA; cdr3_length: 15; clone_size: NA; j_call: TRBJ2-7; cdr3_nt: TGTGCCAGCAGCCAGGGGGGACAGCGGCGGGGCGAGCAGTACTTC; cdr3_aa: CASSQGGQRRGEQYF
v_call: TRBV27; d_call: NA; cdr3_length: 14; clone_size: once; j_call: TRBJ1-5; cdr3_nt: TGTGCCAGCAGTTTCGGGGGGAGCGTTCAGCCCCAGCATTTT; cdr3_aa: CASSFGGSVQPQHF
v_call: TRBV7-6; d_call: NA; cdr3_length: 15; clone_size: once; j_call: TRBJ2-3; cdr3_nt: TGTGCCAGCAGCCGCATTACAGGAAGCACAGATACGCAGTATTTT; cdr3_aa: CASSRITGSTDTQYF
v_call: TRBV12-3/TRBV12-4; d_call: TRBD1; cdr3_length: 13; clone_size: NA; j_call: TRBJ1-4; cdr3_nt: TGTGCCAGCAGTAAGGGACAGGGCGAAAAACTGTTTTTT; cdr3_aa: CASSKGQGEKLFF
v_call: TRBV5-1; d_call: NA; cdr3_length: 13; clone_size: NA; j_call: TRBJ1-1; cdr3_nt: TGCGCCAGCAGCCTGACAGGTGGGACTGAAGCTTTCTTT; cdr3_aa: CASSLTGGTEAFF
v_call: TRBV12-3/TRBV12-4; d_call: NA; cdr3_length: 12; clone_size: NA; j_call: TRBJ1-5; cdr3_nt: TGTGCCAGCAGTCAGGGGAATCAGCCCCAGCATTTT; cdr3_aa: CASSQGNQPQHF
v_call: TRBV19; d_call: NA; cdr3_length: 13; clone_size: NA; j_call: TRBJ1-5; cdr3_nt: TGTGCCAGTAGTAACAGGGAGAATCAGCCCCAGCATTTT; cdr3_aa: CASSNRENQPQHF
v_call: TRBV7-9; d_call: TRBD1; cdr3_length: 15; clone_size: NA; j_call: TRBJ2-2; cdr3_nt: TGTGCCAGCAGCTCCTGGACAGGGGCGGTCGGGGAGCTGTTTTTT; cdr3_aa: CASSSWTGAVGELFF
v_call: TRBV6-5; d_call: TRBD2; cdr3_length: 13; clone_size: NA; j_call: TRBJ2-3; cdr3_nt: TGTGCCAGCCGTCCGGGACTAGCAGATACGCAGTATTTT; cdr3_aa: CASRPGLADTQYF
v_call: TRBV18; d_call: NA; cdr3_length: 12; clone_size: once; j_call: TRBJ2-2; cdr3_nt: TGTGCCAGCTCTCCGAGGGCCGGGGAGCTGTTTTTT; cdr3_aa: CASSPRAGELFF
v_call: TRBV9; d_call: TRBD1; cdr3_length: 15; clone_size: NA; j_call: TRBJ1-5; cdr3_nt: TGTGCCAGCAGCGCCGGAGGGACAGACCCGCGGCCCCAGCATTTT; cdr3_aa: CASSAGGTDPRPQHF
v_call: TRBV4-3; d_call: TRBD1; cdr3_length: 16; clone_size: NA; j_call: TRBJ1-2; cdr3_nt: TGCGCCAGCAGCCAAGAGGGGACAGGGGGAGGCTATGGCTACACCTTC; cdr3_aa: CASSQEGTGGGYGYTF
v_call: TRBV7-2; d_call: TRBD1; cdr3_length: 16; clone_size: NA; j_call: TRBJ1-6; cdr3_nt: TGTGCCAGCAGCACCATGACAGGGTTAAAGGATTCACCCCTCCACTTT; cdr3_aa: CASSTMTGLKDSPLHF